These T cell receptor beta chains were read from a single sample in a study of response to subunit inactivated influenza vaccine. Using its own MiXCR run on the RT-PCR reads, TCRdb lists one record per CDR3 protein. The profile shows roughly 670,000 distinct CDR3 sequences, around 15% of them singletons. The material was PBMCs from blood, obtained about 14 days before vaccination. Every receptor here comes from a man aged 50 or older who received an inactivated influenza vaccine. CDR3s include the opening cysteine and the closing phenylalanine or tryptophan. Fields, in order: clone size, J gene, V gene, D gene, CDR3 DNA, CDR3 protein. The D gene is left open where the match is weak. Clone size is stated in some rows and not others, as once, few, many or a class when expanded.

- | TRBJ2-2 | TRBV6-1 | TRBD1 | TGTGCCAGCAGTCAGGACAGGTCTAACACCGGGGAGCTGTTTTTT | CASSQDRSNTGELFF
few | TRBJ2-4 | TRBV3-1 | - | TGTGCCAGCAGCCAACCCGGGAAACTAGCCAAAAACATTCAGTACTTC | CASSQPGKLAKNIQYF
few | TRBJ2-3 | TRBV12-3/TRBV12-4 | - | TGTGCCAGCAGCCCTGGCCGGGTCAGAAACACAGATACGCAGTATTTT | CASSPGRVRNTDTQYF
few | TRBJ2-7 | TRBV18 | TRBD1 | TGTGCCAGCTCACTCTATTCCGGGACAGGGGGCTACGAGCAGTACTTC | CASSLYSGTGGYEQYF
few | TRBJ2-7 | TRBV12-3/TRBV12-4 | TRBD1 | TGTGCCAGCAGTTTTTCAGGGGGTAGGTTCTACGAGCAGTACTTC | CASSFSGGRFYEQYF
few | TRBJ2-3 | TRBV7-2 | - | TGTGCCAGCAGCCCACGGCCAGGGGTCCCAGATACGCAGTATTTT | CASSPRPGVPDTQYF
few | TRBJ1-2 | TRBV27 | - | TGTGCCAGCAGGCCAATTGGGACCCACCATGACTATGGCTACACCTTC | CASRPIGTHHDYGYTF
few | TRBJ2-1 | TRBV10-2 | - | TGCGCCAGCAGTGAGTCTAGGGCTAGCCCTCGTTGGCTGGTCAATGAGCAGTTCTTC | CASSESRASPRWLVNEQFF
many | TRBJ1-1 | TRBV27 | TRBD1 | TGTGCCAGCAGTCAGGGACAGGGAGAGTACACTGAAGCTTTCTTT | CASSQGQGEYTEAFF
many | TRBJ1-2 | TRBV21-1 | - | TGTGCCAGCAGCAAACCTACTAACAGGGGGCGACCTAACTATGGCTACACCTTC | CASSKPTNRGRPNYGYTF
- | TRBJ2-2 | TRBV4-3 | - | TGCGCCAGCAGCCAAGTCGTCTTGAACACCGGGGAGCTGTTTTTT | CASSQVVLNTGELFF
- | TRBJ2-4 | TRBV5-1 | TRBD1 | TGCGCCAGCACGGGTGGGACAGATAAAAAAAACATTCAGTACTTC | CASTGGTDKKNIQYF
many | TRBJ1-1 | TRBV20-1 | - | TGCAGTGCTAGAGGGACGGTGATGAACACTGAAGCTTTCTTT | CSARGTVMNTEAFF
many | TRBJ2-1 | TRBV29-1 | - | TGCAGCGTTGAAGGCGTGGCGGGATCCTACAATGAGCAGTTCTTC | CSVEGVAGSYNEQFF
many | TRBJ2-7 | TRBV7-2 | - | TGTGCCAGCAGCCACAACTCCTACGAGCAGTACTTC | CASSHNSYEQYF
few | TRBJ1-1 | TRBV11-2 | TRBD1 | TGTGCCAGCAGCTTAGATCCCCAGGGGGGAATGAACACTGAAGCTTTCTTT | CASSLDPQGGMNTEAFF
few | TRBJ2-2 | TRBV28 | TRBD1 | TGTGCCAGCAGGGCGACAGGGTCCGCGAACACCGGGGAGCTGTTTTTT | CASRATGSANTGELFF
- | TRBJ2-5 | TRBV25-1 | - | TGTGCCAGCGGGCCCGACAGCAAGACCCAGTACTTC | CASGPDSKTQYF
few | TRBJ2-1 | TRBV20-1 | - | TGCAGTGCTAGACCTTCACGGATACTTAACAATGAGCAGTTCTTC | CSARPSRILNNEQFF
once | TRBJ2-3 | TRBV11-2 | TRBD2 | TGTGCCAGCAGCCTAAGAGCGAGCGGGAGGGCCTTCCGCACAGATACGCAGTATTTT | CASSLRASGRAFRTDTQYF
- | TRBJ2-1 | TRBV28 | TRBD1 | TGTGCCAGCAGCCCGAATACAGGGGGTTCTTACAATGAGAAGTTCTTC | CASSPNTGGSYNEKFF
- | TRBJ2-1 | TRBV20-1 | - | TGCAGTGCCCCAGCCAGCAGGGCCTACAATGAGCAGTTCTTC | CSAPASRAYNEQFF
few | TRBJ1-5 | TRBV6-2/TRBV6-3 | TRBD1 | TGTGCCAGCAGCTACCCAGGGGGTAGGCAGCCCCAGCATTTT | CASSYPGGRQPQHF
- | TRBJ2-7 | TRBV24-1 | - | TGTGCCACCAGTGATTCCTCCATGAGCCTCTACGAGCAGTACTTC | CATSDSSMSLYEQYF
many | TRBJ2-5 | TRBV12-3/TRBV12-4 | TRBD2 | TGTGCCAGCAGTTTTCCCCTAGGCGCGGGGGAAGAGACCCAGTACTTC | CASSFPLGAGEETQYF
- | TRBJ2-4 | TRBV12-3/TRBV12-4 | - | TGTGCCAGCAGTCCCTTGCCCAGGGGGGACATTCAGTACTTC | CASSPLPRGDIQYF
- | TRBJ2-6 | TRBV5-6 | - | TGTGCCAGCAGCCAGGACAGAGCCCTCTCTGGGGCCAACGTCCTGACTTTC | CASSQDRALSGANVLTF
many | TRBJ2-3 | TRBV15 | - | TGTGCCACCAGCACCCCGGACAAAGCTACGCAGTATTTT | CATSTPDKATQYF
few | TRBJ2-6 | TRBV20-1 | - | TGCAGTGCTAGAGATCTGCGGGCAGGGGGGGCCAACGTCCTGACTTTC | CSARDLRAGGANVLTF
- | TRBJ2-3 | TRBV18 | TRBD2 | TGTGCCAGCTCATCCCACGGACTAGCGGTGAGCACAGATACGCAGTATTTT | CASSSHGLAVSTDTQYF
- | TRBJ2-7 | TRBV5-1 | TRBD2 | TGCGCCAGCAGCGAGATAGCGGGAGGGCCAGGGGAGCAGTACTTC | CASSEIAGGPGEQYF
few | TRBJ2-1 | TRBV9 | TRBD2 | TGTGCCAGCAGCGTAGAAGGCGGGAGGGCCTCATACAATGAGCAGTTCTTC | CASSVEGGRASYNEQFF
many | TRBJ2-7 | TRBV7-3 | TRBD2 | TGTGCCAGCAGCTTAAATAGCGGGACTGGCGAGCAGTACTTC | CASSLNSGTGEQYF
many | TRBJ2-4 | TRBV28 | - | TGTGCCAGCAGTTTAAGGGGAGCCAAAAACATTCAGTACTTC | CASSLRGAKNIQYF
- | TRBJ2-7 | TRBV5-6 | TRBD1 | TGTGCCAGCAGCTTAGATCGCCGGGACAGGGAGCACGAGCAGTACTTC | CASSLDRRDREHEQYF
few | TRBJ2-2 | TRBV20-1 | - | TGCAGTGCTAGAGATTCAAGGCGATCGAACACCGGGGAGCTGTTTTTT | CSARDSRRSNTGELFF
few | TRBJ2-1 | TRBV24-1 | - | TGTGCCACCACAGGGTCCGGTGAGCAGTTCTTC | CATTGSGEQFF
- | TRBJ2-7 | TRBV6-5 | TRBD2 | TGTGCCAGCAGTTACTGGACTAGCGGGGGCTCCTACGAGCAGTACTTC | CASSYWTSGGSYEQYF
few | TRBJ1-2 | TRBV28 | TRBD1 | TGTGCCAGCAGTCGTAACAGGGGAGGCTATGGCTACACCTTC | CASSRNRGGYGYTF
few | TRBJ1-5 | TRBV5-1 | TRBD1 | TGCGCCAACGGACAGGGGGACACTTCGAGCAATCAGCCCCAGCATTTT | CANGQGDTSSNQPQHF
- | TRBJ2-7 | TRBV6-2/TRBV6-3 | - | TGTGCCAGCAGTTACCAACCAGCCGGCGAGCAGTACTTC | CASSYQPAGEQYF
many | TRBJ2-1 | TRBV28 | TRBD2 | TGTGCCAGCAGCATGACTAGCGGGAGGGCCTATGAGAGGGGGTTCTTC | CASSMTSGRAYERGFF
many | TRBJ2-5 | TRBV2 | TRBD2 | TGTGCCAGCAGCCCATTAGCGGGAGCGGAGACCCAGTACTTC | CASSPLAGAETQYF
- | TRBJ2-6 | TRBV6-2/TRBV6-3 | TRBD1 | TGTGCCAGCAGTTACTCGATTCTTCGTACCGGGACAGGGGGTAACTCTGGGGCCAACGTCCTGACTTTC | CASSYSILRTGTGGNSGANVLTF
many | TRBJ1-5 | TRBV6-2/TRBV6-3 | - | TGTGCCAGCAGCCCAGGGGATAGCAATCAGCCCCAGCATTTT | CASSPGDSNQPQHF
- | TRBJ2-1 | TRBV27 | TRBD1 | TGTGCCAGCAGTTTTTGGGACAGATACAATGAGCAGTTCTTC | CASSFWDRYNEQFF
- | TRBJ2-1 | TRBV13 | - | TGTGCCAGCAGCTTAGAACAGGGTTACAATGAGCAGTTCTTC | CASSLEQGYNEQFF
many | TRBJ1-1 | TRBV12-3/TRBV12-4 | - | TGTGCCAGCAGTTTAGAGGGGGACACTGAAGCTTTCTTT | CASSLEGDTEAFF
many | TRBJ1-1 | TRBV2 | TRBD1 | TGTGCCAGCAGTAACAGGGGCACTGAAGCTTTCTTT | CASSNRGTEAFF
few | TRBJ2-5 | TRBV6-1 | TRBD2 | TGTGCCAGCAGCCGGGATCCCCGGACTAGCACAGAGACCCAGTACTTC | CASSRDPRTSTETQYF
many | TRBJ2-3 | TRBV20-1 | TRBD2 | TGCAGTGCTAGACAGAGCGGGAGGAGGGCAGATACGCAGTATTTT | CSARQSGRRADTQYF
- | TRBJ1-1 | TRBV5-6 | TRBD1 | TGTGCCAGCAGCTTTTCACCGGGACAGCACACTGAAGCTTTCTTT | CASSFSPGQHTEAFF
- | TRBJ1-6 | TRBV6-2/TRBV6-3 | - | TGCGCCAGCAGTCAATCGGGACAACCCCACTTT | CASSQSGQPHF
few | TRBJ1-2 | TRBV25-1 | - | TGTGCCAGCAGTGGGGGTAGTCTTGGCTATGGCTACACCTTC | CASSGGSLGYGYTF
- | TRBJ2-3 | TRBV10-2 | TRBD2 | TGCGCCAGCAGGAAACTAGCGGGGGGCGGCAGGGGCACAGATACGCAGTATTTT | CASRKLAGGGRGTDTQYF
many | TRBJ2-3 | TRBV30 | TRBD2 | TGTGCCTGGAGTCCGGAGCGGGGGACCGCCGGTACGCAGTATTTT | CAWSPERGTAGTQYF
- | TRBJ2-2 | TRBV5-1 | - | TGCGCCAGCAGCTTCGGGGGCACGGACACCGGGGAGCTGTTTTTT | CASSFGGTDTGELFF
few | TRBJ2-1 | TRBV2 | - | TGTGCCAGCCTCAGTAATGAGCAGTTCTTC | CASLSNEQFF
few | TRBJ2-6 | TRBV14 | - | TGTGCCAGCAGCCCGTATGCGAGGCCCTCTGGGGCCAACGTCCTGACTTTC | CASSPYARPSGANVLTF